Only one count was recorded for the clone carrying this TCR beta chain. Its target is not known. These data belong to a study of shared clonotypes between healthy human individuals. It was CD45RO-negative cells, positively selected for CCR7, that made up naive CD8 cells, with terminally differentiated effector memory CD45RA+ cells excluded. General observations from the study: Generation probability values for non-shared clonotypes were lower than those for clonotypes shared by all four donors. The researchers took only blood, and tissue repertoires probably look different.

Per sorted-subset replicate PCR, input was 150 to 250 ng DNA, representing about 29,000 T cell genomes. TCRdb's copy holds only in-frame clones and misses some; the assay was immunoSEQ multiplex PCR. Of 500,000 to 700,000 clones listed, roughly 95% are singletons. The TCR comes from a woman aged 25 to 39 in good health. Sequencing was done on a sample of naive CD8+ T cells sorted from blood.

As DNA, the CDR3 is TGCGCCAGCAGCCAGGTGGGGGGTTTCATCTATGGCTACACCTTC. Its protein product is CASSQVGGFIYGYTF. This chain connects TRBV4-1 to TRBJ1-2, with D maybe TRBD1 (5 bases). Per the germline V gene, CDR1 is MGHRA and CDR2 is YSYEKL. CDR3 length: 15 amino acids. Trimming took off 3 bases at V and 4 bases at J, with 15 bases between the two ends.